This TCR beta chain was identified during a study of PD-1 blockade in classical Hodgkin lymphoma. Study-level information: Intravenous infusions of nivolumab 3 mg/kg reached patients every 2 weeks.

As regards this clone: What it recognizes is unknown.

Points from the study as a whole: Healthy donors were reported to have higher baseline TCR diversity than newly diagnosed patients. Patients who began taking nivolumab under 1 year after ASCT were left out. Complete responders started with a diversity level that resembled newly diagnosed patients at baseline.

Using immunoSEQ multiplex PCR, the repertoire was profiled, and TCRdb retains in-frame clones only, with some absent. The sample consists of about 110,000 clones, about 88% of them appearing once. All patients relapsed after autologous stem cell transplantation, and brentuximab vedotin exposure varied. CDR1 LGHNA and CDR2 YNFKEQ come from the germline V gene. With 3 bases removed from V and 3 bases from J, the gap between germline ends came to 11 bases. The CDR3 has 14 amino acids. The rearrangement joins TRBV4-2 to TRBJ1-1; tentatively, D is TRBD1 (5 bases). The starting material was peripheral blood mononuclear cells (PBMCs), obtained before the second cycle of nivolumab. This receptor was taken from a human donor with classical Hodgkin lymphoma. Here the CDR3 reads CASSHPLGDTEAFF. The CDR3 nucleotides are TGTGCCAGCAGCCACCCACTGGGGGACACTGAAGCTTTCTTT.